The T cell receptor (beta chain) described here comes from a study of cytomegalovirus exposure and HLA in healthy donors. Notes on the study in general: Common viral pathogens seemed to be connected with several of the most significant clusters, according to a later analysis. The study labeled more than 150 TCR beta chains cytomegalovirus-associated.

Germline V gene data show CDR1 as MNHNS and CDR2 as SASEGT. The CDR3 consists of 15 residues. V was pared by 2 bases and J by 6 bases, with 14 bases between. Vbeta (60) and Jbeta (13) primers were used in the PCR. Sequencing was performed with immunoSEQ multiplex PCR; in TCRdb, only in-frame clones are kept and a portion is missing. This repertoire shows some 180,000 clones, around 80% found once; its top ten account for around 2.3%. As to this clone: Its cognate antigen is unknown.

This chain links TRBV6-1 with TRBJ2-4, with a weak D call TRBD1 (5 bases). The specimen was PBMCs. The receptor comes from a male donor in good health and CMV-seronegative. CDR3 coding DNA: TGTGCCAGCAGTGAATATCTAGGGGCTGGAAACATTCAGTACTTC. The encoded protein is CASSEYLGAGNIQYF.